The 32 T cell receptor beta chains below come from one sample, sequenced in a study of cytomegalovirus exposure and HLA in healthy donors. A multiplex PCR was run with 60 Vbeta primers and 13 Jbeta primers. Only in-frame clones appear in the TCRdb table, and some are missing; sequencing was by immunoSEQ multiplex PCR. The table includes 90,000 to 110,000 clones, over 65% detected once. The source material was PBMCs. Receptor source: a man in his forties in good health and CMV-seropositive.

This clone was counted a few times. This sequence joins TRBV12-5 and TRBJ2-5; 7 bases are shared with TRBD2. Trimming removed 6 bases from V and 2 bases from J; junction bases left unmatched: 3. The CDR3 is 13 residues long. CDR1 and CDR2 from the germline V gene are LGHNT and FRNRAP. In nucleotides, the CDR3 is TGTGCTAGTGGGCGAGCGGGACAAGAGACCCAGTACTTC. Amino acids: CASGRAGQETQYF.

Turning to this clone: Other DNA sequences in the sample encode the same CDR3. The chain recombines TRBV2 with TRBJ1-5; 8 nucleotides align to TRBD1. The CDR3 is made up of 14 amino acids. V lost 6 bases, J lost 2 bases, and 3 bases stayed unmatched. Germline assignment: CDR1 SNHLY and CDR2 FYNNEI. DNA for the CDR3: TGTGCCAGCAGCGGACAGGGCGGCAATCAGCCCCAGCATTTT. Its protein is CASSGQGGNQPQHF.

The genes are TRBV7-7 and TRBJ2-1; D is undetermined. This CDR3 contains 13 residues. Germline lookup yields CDR1 SSHAT and CDR2 FNYEAQ (reference sequence). The CDR3 sequence: CASPFFSYNEQFF. The DNA for the CDR3 is TGTGCTAGCCCCTTTTTTTCCTACAATGAGCAGTTCTTC.

This chain's CDR3 is CASRRDRINEKLFF. The CDR3 DNA sequence: TGTGCCAGCAGGAGGGACAGGATTAATGAAAAACTGTTTTTT. The V and J genes are TRBV2 and TRBJ1-4; 8 bases map to TRBD1. J lost 4 bases, V lost 6 bases, and 4 bases had no gene match. Looked up from germline, CDR1 is SNHLY and CDR2 is FYNNEI. This CDR3 spans 14 amino acids. Full variable domain (remainder filled in from reference TRBV2 and TRBJ1-4): EPEVTQTPSHQVTQMGQEVILRCVPISNHLYFYWYRQILGQKVEFLVSFYNNEISEKSEIFDDQFSVERPDGSNFTLKIRSTKLEDSAMYFCASRRDRINEKLFFGSGTQLSVL.

V gene TRBV7-2 combines with J gene TRBJ2-1; D might be TRBD1 (5 bases). The CDR3 has 14 residues. The germline V gene encodes CDR1 SGHTA and CDR2 FQGNSA. Trimming took 5 bases from V and 1 from J, leaving 9 bases between them. The CDR3 region has the DNA TGTGCCAGCAGCCCCCGACAGTCCTACAATGAGCAGTTCTTC. Amino acid sequence: CASSPRQSYNEQFF.

The chain recombines TRBV29-1 with TRBJ2-7; possibly TRBD2 for D (6 bases). V was trimmed by 2 bases and J by 4 bases, leaving 6 bases between them. Germline CDR1 and CDR2: SQVTM and ANQGSEA. CDR3 size: 11 residues. This CDR3 reads CSVERGYEQYF. The CDR3 DNA follows: TGCAGCGTTGAACGGGGGTACGAGCAGTACTTC.

This clone was seen a single time. The J gene is TRBJ2-3, the V gene TRBV6-5, with D tentatively TRBD2 (6 bases). Germline V lookup: CDR1 MNHEY, CDR2 SVGAGI. Trimming left V 4 bases short and J 5 bases short, with 10 bases between. This CDR3 comprises 13 residues. CDR3 sequence (DNA): TGTGCCAGCAGTTCCGCCGGGGGAGATACGCAGTATTTT. It specifies CASSSAGGDTQYF.

The table lists this clone with a count of one. The chain joins TRBV5-4 to TRBJ2-1; possible D gene TRBD2, 6 bases. CDR3 size: 15 residues. Germline V gene lookup returns CDR1 SGHNT and CDR2 YYREEE (reference sequence). V gave up 2 bases and J gave up 6 bases, with 15 bases separating them. The CDR3 DNA sequence: TGTGCCAGCAGCTTTAAATTAGCGGAATCCAATGAGCAGTTCTTC. Its protein product is CASSFKLAESNEQFF.

The chain employs TRBV5-6 and TRBJ1-1; tentatively, D is TRBD1 (6 bases). V was pared by 3 bases and J by 10 bases, with 22 bases between. From germline, CDR1 is SGHDT and CDR2 YYEEEE. The length of the CDR3 is 15 residues. CDR3 sequence: CASSSPQTGSFGAFF. CDR3 in DNA: TGTGCCAGCAGCTCACCACAAACAGGGAGTTTTGGAGCTTTCTTT.

The chain uses TRBV19 and TRBJ1-5; the D gene is possibly TRBD1 (6 bases). Germline-derived CDR1 and CDR2 are LNHDA and SQIVND (reference sequence). Deletions cut 7 bases from V and 6 bases from J, with 16 bases between. This CDR3 is built from 14 residues. The CDR3 sequence is CASKLQGMGQPQHF. CDR3 DNA sequence: TGTGCCAGTAAACTCCAGGGGATGGGTCAGCCCCAGCATTTT. The full variable domain, completed using reference TRBV19 and TRBJ1-5, is DGGITQSPKYLFRKEGQNVTLSCEQNLNHDAMYWYRQDPGQGLRLIYYSQIVNDFQKGDIAEGYSVSREKKESFPLTVTSAQKNPTAFYLCASKLQGMGQPQHFGDGTRLSIL.

This sequence joins TRBV19 and TRBJ1-6, with D perhaps matching TRBD1 (6 bases). The V and J ends lost 3 bases and 6 bases respectively, with 12 bases between them. The CDR3 length is 15 residues. Germline values: CDR1 LNHDA, CDR2 SQIVND (reference sequence). The CDR3 DNA reads TGTGCCAGTAGTATCGGGGCCAGGGGTAATTCACCCCTCCACTTT. Translation: CASSIGARGNSPLHF. Filled out from reference TRBV19 and TRBJ1-6, the complete variable domain reads DGGITQSPKYLFRKEGQNVTLSCEQNLNHDAMYWYRQDPGQGLRLIYYSQIVNDFQKGDIAEGYSVSREKKESFPLTVTSAQKNPTAFYLCASSIGARGNSPLHFGNGTRLTVT.

Concerning this clone: The same CDR3 is also encoded by other DNA sequences in this sample. The V and J genes are TRBV27 and TRBJ2-7; 10 bases line up with TRBD2. The CDR3 extends over 14 amino acids. V lost 6 bases, J lost 2 bases, and 4 bases stayed unmatched. CDR1 is MNHEY, CDR2 SMNVEV, per germline (reference sequence). The CDR3 DNA sequence: TGTGCCAGCAGCTTAGCGGGGGGACCCTACGAGCAGTACTTC. This gives the protein CASSLAGGPYEQYF.

The chain uses TRBV7-9 and TRBJ2-2; unclear D gene. Trimming cost V 6 bases and J 0 bases, with 11 bases left between them. Germline CDR1 and CDR2: SEHNR and FQNEAQ (reference sequence). The CDR3 length is 15 residues. Written as DNA, the CDR3 is TGTGCCAGCAGTTCCCGAGGCACGAACACCGGGGAGCTGTTTTTT. Residues: CASSSRGTNTGELFF.

The V gene is TRBV7-2, the J gene TRBJ1-1, with D perhaps matching TRBD1 (6 bases). Trimming shortened V by 1 base and J by 5 bases, and 11 bases separated the two germline ends. Germline loops: CDR1 SGHTA, CDR2 FQGNSA. CDR3 length equals 14 residues. The CDR3 is CASSLVGARTEAFF. CDR3 in DNA: TGTGCCAGCAGCTTAGTGGGGGCGCGGACTGAAGCTTTCTTT. Full variable domain (missing parts from reference TRBV7-2 and TRBJ1-1): GAGVSQSPSNKVTEKGKDVELRCDPISGHTALYWYRQSLGQGLEFLIYFQGNSAPDKSGLPSDRFSAERTGGSVSTLTIQRTQQEDSAVYLCASSLVGARTEAFFGQGTRLTVV.

This clone was observed a handful of times. This chain joins TRBV15 and TRBJ1-2; D not resolved. Between the trimmed V and J ends, which lost 5 bases and 4 bases, there was a span of 11 bases. The CDR3 length is 13 residues. Germline CDR1 and CDR2: LNHNV and YYDKDF (reference sequence). The CDR3 is CATSQDGSYGYTF. CDR3 nucleotide sequence: TGTGCCACCAGCCAGGATGGGTCCTATGGCTACACCTTC.

CDR3 nucleotides: TGTGCCAGCAGCCCCGAGGCTAGCGGCTATGGCTACACCTTC. Translating gives CASSPEASGYGYTF. V is TRBV7-6 and J is TRBJ1-2; D not certain. CDR1 and CDR2 from the germline V gene are SGHVS and FNYEAQ. CDR3 size: 14 residues. The ends were cut back, 5 bases at V and 4 bases at J, with 14 bases in the middle.

In this sample, this clone turned up a few times. The chain has TRBV18 and TRBJ2-7; no clear D gene. The V and J ends lost 2 bases and 5 bases respectively, with 10 bases between them. Germline V gene data show CDR1 as KGHSH and CDR2 as LQKENI. The CDR3 sequence is 13 residues long. DNA of the CDR3: TGTGCCAGCTCACCAGGCCCCCTCGACGAGCAGTACTTC. Protein product: CASSPGPLDEQYF.

This chain links TRBV15 with TRBJ1-1; no firm D call. The V and J ends lost 1 base and 0 bases respectively, with 9 bases between them. Germline CDR1 is LNHNV and CDR2 is YYDKDF (reference sequence). This CDR3 is built from 15 residues. The CDR3 region has the DNA TGTGCCACCAGCAGAGGAGGGAGCATGAACACTGAAGCTTTCTTT. Protein sequence: CATSRGGSMNTEAFF.

This chain connects TRBV19 to TRBJ2-6; D not certain. V was pared by 3 bases and J by 1 base, with 4 bases between. Germline V lookup: CDR1 LNHDA, CDR2 SQIVND (reference sequence). CDR3 length: 14 amino acids. CDR3 loop: CASSIGSGANVLTF. As DNA, the CDR3 is TGTGCCAGTAGTATCGGTTCTGGGGCCAACGTCCTGACTTTC.

This chain joins TRBV6-5 and TRBJ2-7; D is perhaps TRBD1 (5 bases). The CDR3 is 14 residues long. CDR1 is MNHEY and CDR2 is SVGAGI in the germline V gene. The V gene lost 2 bases and the J gene lost 4 bases, with 12 bases spanning the gap. CDR3 protein: CASSYAKTGYEQYF. CDR3 in DNA: TGTGCCAGCAGTTACGCCAAAACAGGATACGAGCAGTACTTC.

The chain carries TRBV19 and TRBJ2-2; TRBD1 matches at 7 bases. This CDR3 has 14 amino acids. V lost 6 bases and J lost 5; bases outside the gene matches: 6. From germline, CDR1 is LNHDA and CDR2 SQIVND (reference sequence). CDR3 nucleotides: TGTGCCAGTAGGGTTACAGGGGAGACCGGGGAGCTGTTTTTT. Translating gives CASRVTGETGELFF.

CDR3 sequence: CASSFALAGNNEQFF. Written as DNA, the CDR3 is TGTGCCAGCAGCTTTGCGTTAGCGGGGAACAATGAGCAGTTCTTC. J is TRBJ2-1 and V is TRBV7-6; 8 bases align to TRBD2. Germline V gene lookup returns CDR1 SGHVS and CDR2 FNYEAQ. V lost 3 bases, J lost 5 bases, and 6 bases stayed unmatched. CDR3 length equals 15 residues.

This clone was recorded a few times. The chain uses TRBV9 and TRBJ2-7, with 7 bases lining up with TRBD1. Germline CDR1 SGDLS, CDR2 YYNGEE. Unmatched junction bases numbered 7, after V lost 3 bases and J lost 4 bases. CDR3 size: 14 residues. The CDR3 DNA is TGTGCCAGCAGCGCCGGGACAGAATCTTACGAGCAGTACTTC. It encodes CASSAGTESYEQYF.

V and J are TRBV4-3 and TRBJ2-7; 8 bases line up with TRBD1. The CDR3 is made up of 16 amino acids. With V trimmed by 0 bases and J by 5 bases, 9 bases remained unmatched. The germline V gene has CDR1 LGHNA and CDR2 YSLEER. The chain's CDR3 is CASSQDRQGALNEQYF. CDR3 coding DNA: TGCGCCAGCAGCCAAGATCGCCAGGGGGCGTTGAACGAGCAGTACTTC.

This chain uses TRBV7-9 with TRBJ2-2; D possibly corresponds to TRBD1 (5 bases). Between the trimmed V and J ends, which lost 7 bases and 0 bases, there was a span of 12 bases. The CDR3 loop spans 15 amino acids. Germline-derived CDR1 and CDR2 are SEHNR and FQNEAQ (reference sequence). CDR3 nucleotides: TGTGCCAGCACCCCCAGACAGACGAACACCGGGGAGCTGTTTTTT. The encoded protein is CASTPRQTNTGELFF.

V and J are TRBV18 and TRBJ2-5; 12 bases fit TRBD1. V lost 0 bases, J lost 11 bases, and 7 bases stayed unmatched. The CDR3 runs to 15 residues. Germline-derived CDR1 and CDR2 are KGHSH and LQKENI. DNA of the CDR3: TGTGCCAGCTCACCACCTCGGGACAGGGGGCTTGAGCAGTACTTC. Amino acids: CASSPPRDRGLEQYF.

The rearrangement links TRBV6-6 to TRBJ1-5; 7 bases match TRBD1. J gave up 0 bases and V 10 bases, and 6 bases lay outside the gene matches. The CDR3 spans 14 residues. Germline V gives CDR1 MNHNY, CDR2 SVGAGI (reference sequence). The CDR3 is CATLGGLSNQPQHF. The CDR3 DNA reads TGTGCCACCCTAGGGGGCCTTAGCAATCAGCCCCAGCATTTT.

This rearrangement joins TRBV19 to TRBJ1-1; a weak D match, TRBD1 (5 bases). V was trimmed by 7 bases and J by 1 base, leaving 16 bases between them. The germline V gene has CDR1 LNHDA and CDR2 SQIVND (reference sequence). The CDR3 sequence is 15 residues long. The CDR3 protein is CASTPLGGANTEAFF. Here the CDR3 DNA reads TGTGCCAGTACCCCGCTCGGAGGGGCGAACACTGAAGCTTTCTTT.

The chain links TRBV4-3 to TRBJ2-2; 7 nucleotides agree with TRBD1. J gave up 6 bases and V 0 bases, and 7 bases lay outside the gene matches. The CDR3 consists of 16 residues. The germline V gene has CDR1 LGHNA and CDR2 YSLEER. CDR3 residues: CASSQDRTGVAGELFF. The CDR3 region has the DNA TGCGCCAGCAGCCAAGATAGAACAGGGGTGGCCGGGGAGCTGTTTTTT.

The chain recombines TRBV30 with TRBJ2-1; D ambiguous. The V gene's germline CDR1 is GTSNPN and CDR2 SVGIG (reference sequence). The V end lost 0 bases, the J end lost 8 bases, and 11 bases lay between the germline ends. CDR3 length: 13 amino acids. The CDR3 DNA reads TGTGCCTGGAGTGTACGTCTTAGAGATGAGCAGTTCTTC. This gives the protein CAWSVRLRDEQFF.

The chain recombines TRBV7-2 with TRBJ2-7; tentative D call: TRBD2 (5 bases). Germline-derived CDR1 and CDR2 are SGHTA and FQGNSA. The CDR3 has 17 amino acids. V lost 3 bases, J lost 2 bases, and 20 bases lay in between. As DNA, the CDR3 is TGTGCCAGCAGCTTTTCCACTAGTTTTCGTCCTACCTACGAGCAGTACTTC. Encoded protein: CASSFSTSFRPTYEQYF.

This clone was counted a few times. In DNA form, the CDR3 reads TGTGCCACCAGCAGTCGACGGGCGGGGAGCACAGATACGCAGTATTTT. Its protein product is CATSSRRAGSTDTQYF. This chain connects TRBV15 to TRBJ2-3; maybe TRBD2 (6 bases). The germline CDR1 and CDR2 sequences are LNHNV and YYDKDF (reference sequence). The length of the CDR3 is 16 residues. Trimming removed 3 bases from V and 0 bases from J, with 13 bases in between.